What follows describes a single TCR beta chain. A read error may account for a junction end that differs from germline. This sample stems from a study of graft-versus-host responses after intestinal transplantation. Study information: All recipients were transplanted with multivisceral, liver-intestinal, or isolated intestinal grafts.

Plating combined about 200,000 CFSE-labeled responder cells with about 200,000 irradiated, violet-dye-labeled stimulator cells. TCRdb's copy holds only in-frame clones and misses some; the assay was immunoSEQ multiplex PCR. Of several thousand clones listed, about a quarter are singletons. Germline V gene sequence: CDR1 SQVTM, CDR2 ANQGSEA. CDR3 size: 13 residues. This rearrangement joins TRBV29-1 to TRBJ2-7; D gene unclear. This sequence originates from a human patient who was an organ donor for intestinal transplantation. Sample: alloreactive CD8+ T cells from a mixed lymphocyte reaction culture, taken before transplantation. The subset denotes: CFSE-low proliferating T cells sorted from roughly 6-day pre-transplant mixed lymphocyte reaction (GvH or HvG direction). The CDR3 loop is CCVLGGDSYEQYF. The CDR3 DNA reads as TGCTGCGTTTTGGGTGGTGACTCCTACGAGCAGTACTTC.